This is a list of T cell receptor beta chains from one sample in a study of cytomegalovirus exposure and HLA in healthy donors. Profiled with immunoSEQ multiplex PCR; TCRdb holds only in-frame clones, not every one. The sample holds around 170,000 clones; approximately 84% are singletons and the top ten take over 2.5%. Sequenced sample: PBMCs. Receptor source: a woman in her forties or fifties in good health and CMV-seropositive. The CDR3 runs from the conserved cysteine through the conserved F or W. The D gene is left open where the match is weak. Where a row states a size, it is once, few, many or the class of an expanded clone; other rows omit it.

>NA|TRBD1|14|TRBV18|TRBJ1-2
CASSEYRGGNGYTF
TGTGCCAGCTCAGAGTACAGGGGAGGCAACGGCTACACCTTC
>NA|TRBD2|15|TRBV10-3|TRBJ2-1
CAISLREGLYNEQFF
TGTGCCATCAGTTTGCGGGAGGGCCTCTACAATGAGCAGTTCTTC
>NA|TRBD1|13|TRBV29-1|TRBJ2-7
CSVTGTGAPEQYF
TGCAGCGTCACCGGGACAGGGGCGCCCGAGCAGTACTTC
>NA|TRBD2|17|TRBV11-1|TRBJ2-3
CASSLLAGGLSTDTQYF
TGTGCCAGCAGCTTACTAGCGGGAGGACTTAGCACAGATACGCAGTATTTT
>NA|NA|12|TRBV2|TRBJ1-1
CASTLGGAEAFF
TGTGCCAGCACCCTAGGGGGGGCTGAAGCTTTCTTT
>NA|TRBD1|18|TRBV10-2|TRBJ1-2
CASSERGTGARWEYGYTF
TGCGCCAGCAGTGAGAGGGGGACAGGTGCCCGTTGGGAGTATGGCTACACCTTC
>NA|NA|15|TRBV5-1|TRBJ1-1
CASTAGGGENTEAFF
TGCGCCAGCACCGCGGGGGGGGGCGAGAACACTGAAGCTTTCTTT
>NA|TRBD1|15|TRBV2|TRBJ2-4
CASSAEGTGVHIQYF
TGTGCCAGCAGTGCGGAGGGGACAGGGGTGCACATTCAGTACTTC
>once|TRBD1|17|TRBV18|TRBJ2-7
CASSRDRGSWGSYEQYF
TGTGCCAGCTCACGGGACAGGGGAAGCTGGGGGTCCTACGAGCAGTACTTC
>few|TRBD1|13|TRBV5-1|TRBJ2-7
CASSWGTGYEQYF
TGCGCCAGCAGCTGGGGGACAGGTTACGAGCAGTACTTC
>NA|NA|13|TRBV7-8|TRBJ1-2
CASSSRTPGGYTF
TGTGCCAGCAGCTCCAGGACTCCCGGTGGCTACACCTTC
>NA|TRBD2|16|TRBV2|TRBJ2-2
CASRDLAGGNTGELFF
TGTGCCAGCAGGGATTTAGCGGGAGGGAACACCGGGGAGCTGTTTTTT
>NA|TRBD2|15|TRBV2|TRBJ2-3
CASSLAGGGADTQYF
TGTGCCAGCAGCCTAGCGGGAGGTGGGGCAGATACGCAGTATTTT
>NA|NA|14|TRBV6-6|TRBJ2-2
CASGRRILPGELFF
TGTGCCAGCGGAAGGAGGATACTCCCCGGGGAGCTGTTTTTT
>NA|TRBD1|16|TRBV4-3|TRBJ1-2
CASSQDWGTGRGGYTF
TGCGCCAGCAGCCAAGATTGGGGGACAGGCAGGGGAGGCTACACCTTC
>NA|NA|15|TRBV7-2|TRBJ1-3
CASSPTGHSGNTIYF
TGTGCCAGCAGCCCGACAGGACACTCTGGAAACACCATATATTTT
>NA|NA|14|TRBV7-2|TRBJ1-5
CASSLRGNNQPQHF
TGTGCCAGCAGCTTAAGAGGGAACAATCAGCCCCAGCATTTT
>NA|TRBD2|15|TRBV28|TRBJ2-7
CASRSTSGATYEQYF
TGTGCCAGCAGATCGACTAGCGGGGCGACCTACGAGCAGTACTTC
>NA|NA|13|TRBV29-1|TRBJ1-2
CSVAQGSGYGYTF
TGCAGCGTTGCCCAGGGGAGCGGCTATGGCTACACCTTC
>NA|NA|14|TRBV19|TRBJ1-2
CASSSIDRPYGYTF
TGTGCCAGCTCATCAATCGACAGGCCTTATGGCTACACCTTC
>NA|TRBD2|17|TRBV5-1|TRBJ2-3
CASSLGLAGYTPDTQYF
TGCGCCAGCAGCTTGGGACTAGCGGGCTACACTCCAGATACGCAGTATTTT
>NA|TRBD2|15|TRBV27|TRBJ2-5
CASSSLAATPGTQYF
TGTGCCAGCAGTTCTCTAGCGGCCACACCGGGAACCCAGTACTTC
>few|NA|19|TRBV23-1|TRBJ2-3
CASSHPSHSNPSSTDTQYF
TGCGCCAGCAGTCACCCCTCCCACTCAAATCCCTCTAGCACAGATACGCAGTATTTT
>NA|NA|17|TRBV7-8|TRBJ1-4
CASSLGLRGPTNEKLFF
TGTGCCAGCAGCTTAGGTTTACGGGGTCCAACTAATGAAAAACTGTTTTTT
>NA|NA|14|TRBV6-5|TRBJ2-2
CASSDGGRTGELFF
TGTGCCAGCAGCGACGGGGGTAGGACCGGGGAGCTGTTTTTT
>NA|NA|12|TRBV6-1|TRBJ2-5
CASTSTGETQYF
TGTGCCAGCACTAGCACTGGGGAGACCCAGTACTTC
>NA|TRBD2|17|TRBV4-1|TRBJ2-7
CASSLRTSGGLVYEQYF
TGCGCCAGCAGCCTAAGGACTAGCGGGGGCCTCGTCTACGAGCAGTACTTC
>NA|TRBD1|16|TRBV9|TRBJ1-2
CASSVRGTGGAYGYTF
TGTGCCAGCAGCGTACGCGGGACAGGGGGCGCCTATGGCTACACCTTC
>NA|NA|16|TRBV7-6|TRBJ1-3
CASSLAPQLSGNTIYF
TGTGCCAGCAGCTTAGCGCCACAGCTCTCTGGAAACACCATATATTTT
>NA|NA|16|TRBV9|TRBJ2-5
CASSVGAAWYQETQYF
TGTGCCAGCAGCGTAGGAGCGGCCTGGTACCAAGAGACCCAGTACTTC
>NA|TRBD1|16|TRBV10-3|TRBJ1-2
CAISESMGQSRGGYTF
TGTGCCATCAGTGAGTCGATGGGACAGTCAAGAGGAGGCTACACCTTC
>NA|TRBD2|17|TRBV5-1|TRBJ2-2
CASSLSYSGASTGELFF
TGCGCCAGCAGCTTATCTTACAGCGGGGCTAGCACCGGGGAGCTGTTTTTT
>NA|NA|14|TRBV6-1|TRBJ2-7
CASEELGSSYEQYF
TGTGCCAGCGAGGAACTAGGCAGCTCCTACGAGCAGTACTTC
>NA|TRBD1|17|TRBV28|TRBJ2-7
CASSDTPGQGSSYEQYF
TGTGCCAGCAGTGATACCCCGGGACAGGGGAGCTCCTACGAGCAGTACTTC
>NA|NA|15|TRBV4-3|TRBJ1-2
CASSQDLNGVYGYTF
TGCGCCAGCAGCCAAGATTTAAACGGGGTTTATGGCTACACCTTC
>NA|TRBD1|15|TRBV27|TRBJ2-1
CASSPNRQGAGEQFF
TGTGCCAGCAGCCCGAACCGACAGGGGGCGGGTGAGCAGTTCTTC
>NA|NA|15|TRBV10-3|TRBJ1-1
CAISEPQRGNTEAFF
TGTGCCATCAGTGAGCCCCAGCGCGGGAACACTGAAGCTTTCTTT
>NA|NA|14|TRBV7-2|TRBJ2-2
CASSPTSNVVELFF
TGTGCCAGCAGCCCGACTAGTAACGTCGTGGAGCTGTTTTTT
>NA|NA|14|TRBV10-3|TRBJ1-1
CAISERWRKTEAFF
TGTGCCATCAGTGAACGATGGAGGAAGACTGAAGCTTTCTTT
>once|TRBD2|18|TRBV14|TRBJ2-1
CASSQGTGGGSWYNEQFF
TGTGCCAGCAGCCAAGGGACGGGAGGTGGATCTTGGTACAATGAGCAGTTCTTC
>NA|NA|14|TRBV7-9|TRBJ1-1
CASSFQQGNTEAFF
TGTGCCAGCAGCTTCCAACAGGGGAACACTGAAGCTTTCTTT
>NA|NA|14|TRBV7-9|TRBJ1-2
CASSLGSGFYGYTF
TGTGCCAGCAGCTTAGGGTCAGGGTTCTATGGCTACACCTTC